These T cell receptor beta chains were read from a single sample in a study of blood T cell repertoires in COVID-19. This table comes from immunoSEQ multiplex PCR, and its TCRdb copy is limited to in-frame clones, with some not included. This sample has about half a million clones, with 70% to 90% found just once. The sequencing sample was made of peripheral blood. Receptors originate from a human donor in a cohort sampled during active COVID-19. Both conserved end residues are part of each CDR3. The D gene is left open where the match is weak. Expanded clones get a size class; other rows say once, few or many, or leave the size out.

TRBV28	TRBJ2-3	once	TRBD2	TGTGCCAGCAGTTCACCAGCGGGAGGCAGAGATACGCAGTATTTT	CASSSPAGGRDTQYF
TRBV6-5	TRBJ2-7	-	-	TGTGCCAGCAGTTACGGGGCGCAGAACTACGAGCAGTACTTC	CASSYGAQNYEQYF
TRBV7-3	TRBJ1-2	-	-	TGTGCCAGCAGCTTACCGGGGGGTCGTGGCTACACCTTC	CASSLPGGRGYTF
TRBV11-2	TRBJ1-4	-	-	TGTGCCAGCAGCCCAGCCGGGGGGGAAAAACTGTTTTTT	CASSPAGGEKLFF
TRBV6-1	TRBJ2-1	-	-	TGTGCCAGCAGTGAAAGGCTAGCTTCGGGTGAGCAGTTCTTC	CASSERLASGEQFF
TRBV28	TRBJ1-2	-	-	TGTGCCAGCAGTACTTTAACCAATGGCTACACCTTC	CASSTLTNGYTF
TRBV19	TRBJ1-2	-	-	TGTGCCAGTAGTTTTCAGGGGTACTCTGGCTACACCTTC	CASSFQGYSGYTF
TRBV6-6	TRBJ1-4	once	TRBD1	TGTGCCAGCAGTTACTCGACAGGGGATGAAAAACTGTTTTTT	CASSYSTGDEKLFF
TRBV30	TRBJ1-6	-	TRBD1	TGTGCCTGGACTGGGGGACAGGGAAATTCACCCCTCCACTTT	CAWTGGQGNSPLHF
TRBV24-1	TRBJ2-1	-	TRBD2	TGTGCCACCAGTGTCAATCTAGCGGCCTCCTACAATGAGCAGTTCTTC	CATSVNLAASYNEQFF
TRBV18	TRBJ1-1	-	-	TGTGCCAGCTCAAGAGCTACCAGTACAGGAGAAGCTTTCTTT	CASSRATSTGEAFF
TRBV25-1	TRBJ1-4	-	-	TGTGCCAGCAGTGAGCGACAGACAGCAACTAATGAAAAACTGTTTTTT	CASSERQTATNEKLFF
TRBV7-2	TRBJ2-5	-	TRBD2	TGTGCCAGCAGCGAGACTAGCGGCCAAGAGACCCAGTACTTC	CASSETSGQETQYF
TRBV4-3	TRBJ2-7	few	-	TGCGCCAGCAGCCAAGATAGGGGCAGATACGAGCAGTACTTC	CASSQDRGRYEQYF
TRBV20-1	TRBJ2-1	once	-	TGCTCCCCCCGGGAGAACAATGAGCAGTTCTTC	CSPRENNEQFF
TRBV5-1	TRBJ2-3	once	TRBD1	TGCGCCAGCAGCTTGGAGGGGAGACAGGGGGCGGATACGCAGTATTTT	CASSLEGRQGADTQYF
TRBV24-1	TRBJ2-2	-	TRBD1	TGTGCCACCAGTGACAGGACGTATGGACAGGGGGCGGGCGGGGAGCTGTTTTTT	CATSDRTYGQGAGGELFF
TRBV19	TRBJ2-2	-	TRBD2	TGTGCCAGTAGTATAAGACTAGCGGGAGACCCCGGGGAGCTGTTTTTT	CASSIRLAGDPGELFF
TRBV19	TRBJ2-1	-	TRBD2	TGTGCCAGTACCCGGACTAGCGTTTCCTACAATGAGCAGTTCTTC	CASTRTSVSYNEQFF
TRBV6-6	TRBJ2-2	-	TRBD2	TGTGCCAGCAAGGGAGGGCTAGCGGGAGAAGTCGGGGAGCTGTTTTTT	CASKGGLAGEVGELFF
TRBV5-4	TRBJ2-3	-	TRBD2	TGTGCCAGCAGCTTGAGGAAGGGACTACCTCAAGCGGATACGCAGTATTTT	CASSLRKGLPQADTQYF
TRBV5-1	TRBJ1-2	few	-	TGCGCCAGCAGCTTGCGGGGAGCCTATGGCTACACCTTC	CASSLRGAYGYTF
TRBV5-1	TRBJ2-3	-	TRBD2	TGCGCCAGCAGCTTACCTAGCGGAACTAGCACAGATACGCAGTATTTT	CASSLPSGTSTDTQYF
TRBV24-1	TRBJ2-7	-	TRBD1	TGTGCCACCAGTGACTCGGGACAGGCCAGCTCCTACGAGCAGTACTTC	CATSDSGQASSYEQYF
TRBV28	TRBJ1-3	-	TRBD1	TGTGCCAGCAGTTCCGAGACAGGGATCCGGGACACCATATATTTT	CASSSETGIRDTIYF
TRBV9	TRBJ2-1	-	TRBD1	TGTGCCAGCAGCGTTGAGGGACAGGGCTTCAATGAGCAGTTCTTC	CASSVEGQGFNEQFF
TRBV10-3	TRBJ1-2	-	TRBD1	TGTGCCATCAGAGGGGACAGGGATACTAACTATGGCTACACCTTC	CAIRGDRDTNYGYTF
TRBV11-2	TRBJ2-7	-	TRBD1	TGTGCCAGCAGGAAAAACAGGGGACCCTACGAGCAGTACTTC	CASRKNRGPYEQYF
TRBV10-1	TRBJ2-1	-	TRBD2	TGCGCCAGCGGGACTAGCGGGAGTTGGAATGAGCAGTTCTTC	CASGTSGSWNEQFF
TRBV9	TRBJ1-5	-	-	TGTGCCAGCAGCTCCGGACAAGGCCAGCCCCAGCATTTT	CASSSGQGQPQHF
TRBV27	TRBJ2-2	-	TRBD1	TGTGCCAGTAGTCCCGACAGGGCGAAAGGGGGATTCACCGGGGAGCTGTTTTTT	CASSPDRAKGGFTGELFF
TRBV28	TRBJ1-1	-	TRBD1	TGTGCCAGCAGAGCCGGGACAGAGAACACTGAAGCTTTCTTT	CASRAGTENTEAFF
TRBV4-2	TRBJ2-5	-	TRBD1	TGTGCCAGCAGCCAAGCGGGACAGTCTCAAGAGACCCAGTACTTC	CASSQAGQSQETQYF
TRBV7-2	TRBJ1-1	-	-	TGTGCCAGCAGCTTATCCGGGACATCCAACACTGAAGCTTTCTTT	CASSLSGTSNTEAFF
TRBV21-1	TRBJ2-3	-	-	TGTGCCAGCACCCCGGGACACTCCAACACAGATACGCAGTATTTT	CASTPGHSNTDTQYF
TRBV28	TRBJ2-7	-	-	TGTGCCAGCAGTAGGGGGGGGGCCTACGAGCAGTACTTC	CASSRGGAYEQYF
TRBV10-3	TRBJ2-1	once	TRBD2	TGTGCCATCAGGGGGACTAGCGGAGGGCACAATGAGCAGTTCTTC	CAIRGTSGGHNEQFF
TRBV30	TRBJ1-2	-	TRBD1	TGTGCCGCCGGGACAGGGGTATCGGGCTACACCTTC	CAAGTGVSGYTF
TRBV5-5	TRBJ1-2	-	TRBD1	TGTGCCAGCAGCTTGGCCTCCCTCCGACAGGGGGCAAATGGCTACACCTTC	CASSLASLRQGANGYTF
TRBV6-5	TRBJ1-5	-	-	TGTGCCAGCAGTATGCAGGGCGGCAGCAATCAGCCCCAGCATTTT	CASSMQGGSNQPQHF
TRBV19	TRBJ1-5	-	-	TGTGCCAGTAGTATCAGGGGTGGCAATCAGCCCCAGCATTTT	CASSIRGGNQPQHF
TRBV7-9	TRBJ2-3	-	-	TGTGCCAGCAGCCCGATGAGGGAGCCCGGTACAGATACGCAGTATTTT	CASSPMREPGTDTQYF
TRBV7-2	TRBJ1-2	-	TRBD1	TGTGCCAGCAGACTGGCCGGACAGGGGGTGGGCGGCTACACCTTC	CASRLAGQGVGGYTF
TRBV11-3	TRBJ2-1	-	TRBD2	TGTGCCAGCAGCCGGGGACTAGCGGAACCCTACAATGAGCAGTTCTTC	CASSRGLAEPYNEQFF
TRBV7-9	TRBJ2-5	-	-	TGTGCCAGCAGCTCGGGGGCCCAGTACTTC	CASSSGAQYF
TRBV28	TRBJ2-7	-	TRBD2	TGTGCCAGCAGTTTAGCCGGAGCGGGGTGGGAGCAGTACTTC	CASSLAGAGWEQYF
TRBV19	TRBJ2-3	-	TRBD2	TGTGCCAGTAGTATCGGCGGCGGGAGGACCACAGATACGCAGTATTTT	CASSIGGGRTTDTQYF
TRBV6-5	TRBJ2-3	-	TRBD1	TGTGCCAGCACCATAGGACAGGGGGCGTCAGATACGCAGTATTTT	CASTIGQGASDTQYF
TRBV28	TRBJ2-3	once	TRBD2	TGTGCCAGCATCCCCCGCGGACTAGCGGGTGCCTATGGCGCAGATACGCAGTATTTT	CASIPRGLAGAYGADTQYF
TRBV5-6	TRBJ1-1	-	-	TGTGCCAGCAGCTTGTCAGGCACTGAAGCTTTCTTT	CASSLSGTEAFF
TRBV9	TRBJ1-1	-	TRBD1	TGTGCCAGCAGCGGGACGTCCATGCAGGGGGGTGAAGCTTTCTTT	CASSGTSMQGGEAFF
TRBV10-3	TRBJ1-2	-	-	TGTGCCATCAGTGAAGACGGCAGGATACGTTCGGACTATGGCTACACCTTC	CAISEDGRIRSDYGYTF
TRBV5-1	TRBJ2-7	-	-	TGCGCCAGCAGCCTGGGATTTCCGGTTACCTACGAGCAGTACTTC	CASSLGFPVTYEQYF
TRBV6-6	TRBJ1-1	once	-	TGTGCCAGCAGTCGGGGCAGGGCTACTGAAGCTTTCTTT	CASSRGRATEAFF
TRBV18	TRBJ2-1	-	-	TGTGCCAGCTCACCGCCGGAGGGCTCCTACAATGAGCAGTTCTTC	CASSPPEGSYNEQFF
TRBV15	TRBJ1-4	few	-	TGTGCCACGCGAGGGACACCTACTACAACTAATGAAAAACTGTTTTTT	CATRGTPTTTNEKLFF
TRBV4-1	TRBJ1-1	once	TRBD1	TGCGCCAGCAGGCAGACAGGGATGACTGAAGCTTTCTTT	CASRQTGMTEAFF
TRBV24-1	TRBJ2-4	-	TRBD2	TGTGCCACCAGATCCGGGGGGGACTTAGCCAAAAACATTCAGTACTTC	CATRSGGDLAKNIQYF
TRBV27	TRBJ2-1	-	-	TGTGCCAGCAGTCTGGTTAAGGGGTCCTCCTACAATGAGCAGTTCTTC	CASSLVKGSSYNEQFF
TRBV19	TRBJ1-2	-	-	TGTGCCAGTAGGGCTAGGGACTACTATGGCTACACCTTC	CASRARDYYGYTF